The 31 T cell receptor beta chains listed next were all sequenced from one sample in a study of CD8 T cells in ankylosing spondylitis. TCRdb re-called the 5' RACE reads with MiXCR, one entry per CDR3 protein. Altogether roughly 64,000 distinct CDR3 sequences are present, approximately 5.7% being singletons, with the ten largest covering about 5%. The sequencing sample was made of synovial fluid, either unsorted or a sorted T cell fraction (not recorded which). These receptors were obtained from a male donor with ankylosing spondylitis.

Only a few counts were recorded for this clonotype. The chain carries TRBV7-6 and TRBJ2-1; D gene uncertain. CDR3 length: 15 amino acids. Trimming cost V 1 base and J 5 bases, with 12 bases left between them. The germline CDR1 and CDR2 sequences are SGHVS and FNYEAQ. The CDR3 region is CASSLGNSQNNEQFF. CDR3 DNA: TGTGCCAGCAGCTTAGGGAATAGCCAGAACAATGAGCAGTTCTTC.

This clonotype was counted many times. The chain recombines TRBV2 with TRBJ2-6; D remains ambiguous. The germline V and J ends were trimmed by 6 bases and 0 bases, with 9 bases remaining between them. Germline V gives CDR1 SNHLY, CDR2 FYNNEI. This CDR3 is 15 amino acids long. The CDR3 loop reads CASSDPFSGANVLTF. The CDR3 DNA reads TGTGCCAGCAGCGACCCTTTCTCTGGGGCCAACGTCCTGACTTTC. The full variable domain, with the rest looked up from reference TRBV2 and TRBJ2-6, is EPEVTQTPSHQVTQMGQEVILRCVPISNHLYFYWYRQILGQKVEFLVSFYNNEISEKSEIFDDQFSVERPDGSNFTLKIRSTKLEDSAMYFCASSDPFSGANVLTFGAGSRLTVL.

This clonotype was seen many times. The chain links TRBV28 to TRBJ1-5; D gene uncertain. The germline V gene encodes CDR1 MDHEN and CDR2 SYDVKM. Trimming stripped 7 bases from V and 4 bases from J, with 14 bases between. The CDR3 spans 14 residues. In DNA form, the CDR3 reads TGTGCCAGCACTCCACTCGCCCATAATCAGCCCCAGCATTTT. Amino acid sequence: CASTPLAHNQPQHF.

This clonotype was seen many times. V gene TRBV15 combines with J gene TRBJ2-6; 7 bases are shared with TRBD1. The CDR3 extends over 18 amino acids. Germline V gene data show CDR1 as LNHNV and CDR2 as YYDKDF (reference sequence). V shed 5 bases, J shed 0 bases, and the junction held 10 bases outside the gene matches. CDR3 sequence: CATSPHRGISSGANVLTF. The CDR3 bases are TGTGCCACCAGCCCTCACAGGGGAATAAGCTCTGGGGCCAACGTCCTGACTTTC.

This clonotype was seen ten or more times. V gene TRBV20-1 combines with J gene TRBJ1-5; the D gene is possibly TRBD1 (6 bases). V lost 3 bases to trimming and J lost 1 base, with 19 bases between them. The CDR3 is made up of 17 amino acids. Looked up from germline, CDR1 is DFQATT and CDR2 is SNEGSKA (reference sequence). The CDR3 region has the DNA TGCAGTGCTAGTTTGGGCACAGGGCTTGGGAGCAATCAGCCCCAGCATTTT. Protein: CSASLGTGLGSNQPQHF.

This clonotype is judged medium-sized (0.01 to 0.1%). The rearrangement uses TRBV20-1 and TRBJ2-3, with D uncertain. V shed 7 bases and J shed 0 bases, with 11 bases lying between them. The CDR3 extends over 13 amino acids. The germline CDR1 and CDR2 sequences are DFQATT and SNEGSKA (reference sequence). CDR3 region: CSGLPSSTDTQYF. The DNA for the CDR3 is TGCAGTGGGCTGCCTTCTAGCACAGATACGCAGTATTTT.

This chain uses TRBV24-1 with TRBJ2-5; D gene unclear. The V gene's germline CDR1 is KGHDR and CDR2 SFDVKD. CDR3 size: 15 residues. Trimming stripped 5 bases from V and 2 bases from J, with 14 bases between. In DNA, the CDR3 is TGTGCCACCAGTGTCAACAGTGGCCAACAAGAGACCCAGTACTTC. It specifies CATSVNSGQQETQYF.

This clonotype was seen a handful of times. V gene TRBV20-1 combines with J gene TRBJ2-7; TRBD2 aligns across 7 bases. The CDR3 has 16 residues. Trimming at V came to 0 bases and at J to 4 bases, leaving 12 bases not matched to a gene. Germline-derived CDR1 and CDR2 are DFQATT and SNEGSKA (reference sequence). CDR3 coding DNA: TGCAGTGCTAGAGATTTAAGGTCTAGCGGAGGGTACGAGCAGTACTTC. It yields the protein CSARDLRSSGGYEQYF.

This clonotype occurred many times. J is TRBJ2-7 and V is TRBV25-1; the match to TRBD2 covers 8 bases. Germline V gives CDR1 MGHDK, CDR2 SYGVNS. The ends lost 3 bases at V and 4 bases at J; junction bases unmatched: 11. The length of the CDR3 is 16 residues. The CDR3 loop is CASSDIAGRGGYEQYF. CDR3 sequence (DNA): TGTGCCAGCAGTGATATAGCGGGGCGGGGTGGTTACGAGCAGTACTTC.

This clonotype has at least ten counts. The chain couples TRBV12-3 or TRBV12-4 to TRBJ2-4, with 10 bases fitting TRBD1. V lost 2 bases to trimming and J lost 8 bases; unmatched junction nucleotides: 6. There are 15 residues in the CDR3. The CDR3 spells CASSLRTGGIDIQYF. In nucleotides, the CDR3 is TGTGCCAGCAGTTTACGGACAGGGGGAATAGACATTCAGTACTTC.

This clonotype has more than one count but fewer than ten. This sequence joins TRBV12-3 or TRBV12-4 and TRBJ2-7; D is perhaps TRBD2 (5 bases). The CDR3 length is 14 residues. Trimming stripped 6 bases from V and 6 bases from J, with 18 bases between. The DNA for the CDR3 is TGTGCCAGCAGCCCCGTCCGGGGTAAGGTCGAGCAGTACTTC. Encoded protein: CASSPVRGKVEQYF.

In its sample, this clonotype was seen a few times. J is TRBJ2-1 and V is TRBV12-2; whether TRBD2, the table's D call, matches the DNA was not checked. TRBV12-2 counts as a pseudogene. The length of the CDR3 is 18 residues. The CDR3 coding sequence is TGTGCAAGTCGCCCACGGGGTAGCGACTCAAGCTCCTACAATGAGCAGTTCTTC. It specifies CASRPRGSDSSSYNEQFF.

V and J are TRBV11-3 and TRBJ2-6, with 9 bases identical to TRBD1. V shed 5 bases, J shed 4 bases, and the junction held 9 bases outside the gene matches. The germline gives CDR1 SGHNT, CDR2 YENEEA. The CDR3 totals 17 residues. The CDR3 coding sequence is TGTGCCAGCAGCCCCCGGACAGGGGAGGAGGGGGCCAACGTCCTGACTTTC. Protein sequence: CASSPRTGEEGANVLTF.

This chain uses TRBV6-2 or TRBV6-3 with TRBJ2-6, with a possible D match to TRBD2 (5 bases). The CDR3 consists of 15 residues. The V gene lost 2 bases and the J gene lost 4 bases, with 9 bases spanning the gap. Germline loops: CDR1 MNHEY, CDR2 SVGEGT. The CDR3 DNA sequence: TGTGCCAGCAGTTACCGAGGGAAGGGGGCCAACGTCCTGACTTTC. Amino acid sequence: CASSYRGKGANVLTF.

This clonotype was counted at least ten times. CDR3 sequence reads: CASSVLAEQVYNEQFF. The CDR3 bases are TGTGCCAGCAGCGTCCTAGCGGAGCAAGTTTACAATGAGCAGTTCTTC. J is TRBJ2-1 and V is TRBV5-6, with 7 bases matching TRBD2. Germline V gene lookup returns CDR1 SGHDT and CDR2 YYEEEE. CDR3 length: 16 residues. V lost 4 bases to trimming and J lost 4 bases; unmatched junction nucleotides: 11.

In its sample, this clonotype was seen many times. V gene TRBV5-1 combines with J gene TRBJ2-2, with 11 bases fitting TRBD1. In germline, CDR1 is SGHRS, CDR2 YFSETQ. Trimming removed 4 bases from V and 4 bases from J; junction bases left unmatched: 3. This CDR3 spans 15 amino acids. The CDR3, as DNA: TGCGCCAGCAGCCTGGGACAGGGGGGCACCGGGGAGCTGTTTTTT. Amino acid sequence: CASSLGQGGTGELFF.

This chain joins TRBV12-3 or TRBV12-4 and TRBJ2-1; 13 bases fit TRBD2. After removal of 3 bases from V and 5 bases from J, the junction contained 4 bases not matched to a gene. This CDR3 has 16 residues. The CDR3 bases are TGTGCCAGCAGTTTGGCCGGACTAGCGGGGGACAATGAGCAGTTCTTC. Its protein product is CASSLAGLAGDNEQFF.

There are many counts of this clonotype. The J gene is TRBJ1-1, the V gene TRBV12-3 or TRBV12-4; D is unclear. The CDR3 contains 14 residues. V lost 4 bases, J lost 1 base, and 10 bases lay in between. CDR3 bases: TGTGCCAGCAGTTCACACGGGTCGAACACTGAAGCTTTCTTT. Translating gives CASSSHGSNTEAFF.

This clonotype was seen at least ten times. CDR3 sequence (DNA): TGTGCCAGCAGCTTAGCGGGCCCAACCCACGAGCAGTACTTC. It specifies CASSLAGPTHEQYF. V usage is TRBV7-6 and J usage is TRBJ2-7, with D uncertain. Trimming removed 0 bases at V and 5 bases at J, with 11 bases between. Germline CDR1 is SGHVS and CDR2 is FNYEAQ. This CDR3 contains 14 residues.

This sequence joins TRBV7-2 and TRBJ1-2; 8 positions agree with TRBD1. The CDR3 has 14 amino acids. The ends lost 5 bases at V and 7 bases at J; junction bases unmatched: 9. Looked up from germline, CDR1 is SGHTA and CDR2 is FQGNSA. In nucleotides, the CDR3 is TGTGCCAGCAGCACGGGACAGGCAAGATCTGGCTACACCTTC. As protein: CASSTGQARSGYTF.

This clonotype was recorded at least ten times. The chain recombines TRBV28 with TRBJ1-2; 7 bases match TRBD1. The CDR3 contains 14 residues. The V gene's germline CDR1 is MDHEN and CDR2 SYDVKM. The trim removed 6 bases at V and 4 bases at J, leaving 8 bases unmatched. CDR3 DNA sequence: TGTGCCAGCAGACCACAACGGGACAGCTATGGCTACACCTTC. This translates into CASRPQRDSYGYTF.

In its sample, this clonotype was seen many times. The CDR3: CASSDRGRPSTDTQYF. DNA of the CDR3: TGTGCCAGCAGTGACCGGGGCAGACCTAGCACAGATACGCAGTATTTT. V gene TRBV6-1 combines with J gene TRBJ2-3, with D perhaps being TRBD1 or TRBD2 (5 bases each). CDR1 and CDR2 from the germline V gene are MNHNS and SASEGT. This CDR3 has 16 amino acids. V gave up 3 bases and J gave up 0 bases, with 13 bases separating them.

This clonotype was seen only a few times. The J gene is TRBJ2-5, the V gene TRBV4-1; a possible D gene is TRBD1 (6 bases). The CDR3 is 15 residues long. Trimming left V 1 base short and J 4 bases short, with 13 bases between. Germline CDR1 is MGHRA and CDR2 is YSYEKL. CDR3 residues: CASSQVAGEGETQYF. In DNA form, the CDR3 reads TGCGCCAGCAGCCAAGTGGCAGGGGAAGGAGAGACCCAGTACTTC.

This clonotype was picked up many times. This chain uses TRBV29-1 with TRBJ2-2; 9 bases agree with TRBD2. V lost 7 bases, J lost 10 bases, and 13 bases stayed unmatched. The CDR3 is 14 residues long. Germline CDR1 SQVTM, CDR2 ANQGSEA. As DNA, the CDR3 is TGCAGCGGCCTAGCGGGACCCGGCGGAGAGGAGCTGTTTTTT. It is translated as CSGLAGPGGEELFF.

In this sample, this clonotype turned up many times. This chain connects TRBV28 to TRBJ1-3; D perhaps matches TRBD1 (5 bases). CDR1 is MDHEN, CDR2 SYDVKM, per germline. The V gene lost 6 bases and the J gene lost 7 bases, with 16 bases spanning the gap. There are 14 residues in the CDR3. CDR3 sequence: CASRPPGGKNTIYF. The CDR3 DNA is TGTGCCAGCAGACCCCCCGGGGGGAAGAACACCATATATTTT.

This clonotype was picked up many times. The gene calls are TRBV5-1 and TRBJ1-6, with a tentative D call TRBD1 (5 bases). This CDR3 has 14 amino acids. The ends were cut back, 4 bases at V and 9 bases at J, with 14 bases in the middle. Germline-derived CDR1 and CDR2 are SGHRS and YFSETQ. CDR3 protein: CASSLDGTGSPLHF. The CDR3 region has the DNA TGCGCCAGCAGCCTGGACGGGACTGGTTCACCCCTCCACTTT. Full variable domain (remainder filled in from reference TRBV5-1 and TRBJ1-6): KAGVTQTPRYLIKTRGQQVTLSCSPISGHRSVSWYQQTPGQGLQFLFEYFSETQRNKGNFPGRFSGRQFSNSRSEMNVSTLELGDSALYLCASSLDGTGSPLHFGNGTRLTVT.

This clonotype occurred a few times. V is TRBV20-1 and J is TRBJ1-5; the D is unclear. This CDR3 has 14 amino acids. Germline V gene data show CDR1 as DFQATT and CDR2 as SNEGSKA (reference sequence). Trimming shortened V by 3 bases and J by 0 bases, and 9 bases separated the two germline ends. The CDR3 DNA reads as TGCAGTGCTAGGTCGGGATTTAGCAATCAGCCCCAGCATTTT. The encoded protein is CSARSGFSNQPQHF.

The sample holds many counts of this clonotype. CDR3 coding DNA: TGTGCCAGCAGCTTAAGAGGATACACCGGGGAGCTGTTTTTT. Its protein is CASSLRGYTGELFF. The rearrangement uses TRBV7-8 and TRBJ2-2, with D uncertain. Germline V gene data show CDR1 as SGHVS and CDR2 as FQNEAQ. The V gene lost 2 bases and the J gene lost 3 bases, with 7 bases spanning the gap. CDR3 size: 14 residues.

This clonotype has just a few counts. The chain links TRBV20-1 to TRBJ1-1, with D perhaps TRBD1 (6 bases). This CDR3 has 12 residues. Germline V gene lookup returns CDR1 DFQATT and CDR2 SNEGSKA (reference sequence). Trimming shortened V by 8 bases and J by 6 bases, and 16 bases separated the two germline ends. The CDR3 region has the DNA TGCAGTAACTACAGGGATAACTCTGAAGCTTTCTTT. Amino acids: CSNYRDNSEAFF.

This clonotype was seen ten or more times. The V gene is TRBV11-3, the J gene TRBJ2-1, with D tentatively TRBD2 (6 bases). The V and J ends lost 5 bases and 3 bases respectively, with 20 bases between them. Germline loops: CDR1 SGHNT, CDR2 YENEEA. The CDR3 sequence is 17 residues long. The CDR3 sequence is CASSPREWAGNYNEQFF. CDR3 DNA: TGTGCCAGCAGCCCCCGCGAATGGGCGGGAAACTACAATGAGCAGTTCTTC.

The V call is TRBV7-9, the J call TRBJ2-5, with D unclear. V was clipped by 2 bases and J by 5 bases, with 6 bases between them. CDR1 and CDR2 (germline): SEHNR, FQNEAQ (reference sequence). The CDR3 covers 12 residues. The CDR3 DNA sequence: TGTGCCAGCAGCTTACCTACTGAGACCCAGTACTTC. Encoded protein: CASSLPTETQYF.